The 15 T cell receptor beta chains below were found in one sample sequenced in a study of blood T cell repertoires in COVID-19. Sequenced by immunoSEQ multiplex PCR; TCRdb stores in-frame clones only, minus some. Counted here are 150,000 to 200,000 clones, around 80% occurring once; the ten biggest clones make up roughly 3.4%. The sample taken for sequencing was PBMCs or T cells enriched from blood (not recorded which). These receptors were taken from an older woman who had recovered from COVID-19.

This chain links TRBV10-3 with TRBJ1-4; TRBD1 matches at 7 bases. Losses at the gene ends were 3 bases for V and 7 bases for J; bases not matched to a gene: 2. Germline CDR1 is ENHRY and CDR2 is SYGVKD. This CDR3 is 13 amino acids long. The CDR3 bases are TGTGCCATCAGTGAACGGGACAGTGAAAAACTGTTTTTT. Translation: CAISERDSEKLFF.

The chain carries TRBV24-1 and TRBJ2-5; tentatively, D is TRBD1 (5 bases). Germline values: CDR1 KGHDR, CDR2 SFDVKD. This CDR3 is built from 14 residues. V was clipped by 0 bases and J by 5 bases, with 9 bases between them. The CDR3 DNA follows: TGTGCCACCAGTGATTTGCAGGGCCCGGAGACCCAGTACTTC. Residues: CATSDLQGPETQYF.

J is TRBJ1-3 and V is TRBV19, with a tentative D call TRBD1 (5 bases). The CDR3 is made up of 15 amino acids. CDR1 LNHDA and CDR2 SQIVND come from the germline V gene (reference sequence). Trimming left V 5 bases short and J 0 bases short, with 11 bases between. The CDR3 sequence is CASSLDISSGNTIYF. CDR3 DNA: TGTGCCAGTAGTTTGGACATCAGCTCTGGAAACACCATATATTTT.

The gene calls are TRBV30 and TRBJ2-7; 11 bases are shared with TRBD2. V shed 2 bases, J shed 3 bases, and the junction held 6 bases outside the gene matches. The CDR3 length is 15 residues. Germline V gene data show CDR1 as GTSNPN and CDR2 as SVGIG (reference sequence). CDR3 nucleotides: TGTGCCTGGAGTACACTAGCGGGGGCGCGCTACGAGCAGTACTTC. It specifies CAWSTLAGARYEQYF. Filled out from reference TRBV30 and TRBJ2-7, the complete variable domain reads SQTIHQWPATLVQPVGSPLSLECTVEGTSNPNLYWYRQAAGRGLQLLFYSVGIGQISSEVPQNLSASRPQDRQFILSSKKLLLSDSGFYLCAWSTLAGARYEQYFGPGTRLTVT.

The V call is TRBV6-5, the J call TRBJ1-2; D remains unclear. Germline V lookup: CDR1 MNHEY, CDR2 SVGAGI. Between the trimmed V and J ends, which lost 0 bases and 9 bases, there was a span of 11 bases. The CDR3 consists of 13 residues. The CDR3 region has the DNA TGTGCCAGCAGTTACTCTTCGGTTGGTAGCTACACCTTC. Protein: CASSYSSVGSYTF.

The gene calls are TRBV14 and TRBJ2-3; D is undetermined. From germline, CDR1 is SGHDN and CDR2 FVKESK. V was shortened by 4 bases and J by 2 bases, with 7 bases between the two germline ends. This CDR3 comprises 13 residues. The CDR3 protein is CASSRPSTDTQYF. CDR3 sequence (DNA): TGTGCCAGCAGCCGTCCCTCCACAGATACGCAGTATTTT.

The V and J genes are TRBV19 and TRBJ1-5, with 9 bases aligning to TRBD1. V was pared by 1 base and J by 7 bases, with 14 bases of the junction left unmatched. Germline CDR1 and CDR2: LNHDA and SQIVND (reference sequence). The CDR3 is 18 amino acids. The CDR3 DNA sequence: TGTGCCAGTAGTATAGGGTCCACACTACAGGGGGCAGGACAGCCCCAGCATTTT. Residues: CASSIGSTLQGAGQPQHF.

This clone was detected ten times or more. CDR3 residues: CASRDGSSGYEQYF. The CDR3 DNA reads as TGTGCCAGCAGAGACGGATCGTCAGGGTACGAGCAGTACTTC. The V gene is TRBV6-5, the J gene TRBJ2-7; tentatively, D is TRBD1 (5 bases). The CDR3 extends over 14 amino acids. Germline values: CDR1 MNHEY, CDR2 SVGAGI. Between the trimmed V and J ends, which lost 6 bases and 4 bases, there was a span of 16 bases.

V usage is TRBV12-3 or TRBV12-4 and J usage is TRBJ2-3; 9 nucleotides match TRBD1. With V trimmed by 7 bases and J by 6 bases, 5 bases remained unmatched. The CDR3 is 13 residues long. The CDR3 loop reads CASIVQGADTQYF. In nucleotides, the CDR3 is TGTGCCAGCATCGTACAGGGGGCTGATACGCAGTATTTT.

V usage is TRBV2 and J usage is TRBJ2-5, with TRBD1 matching 8 bases. V was clipped by 4 bases and J by 4 bases; unmatched bases: 11. The CDR3 contains 16 residues. Germline values: CDR1 SNHLY, CDR2 FYNNEI. The DNA of the CDR3 is TGTGCCAGCAGTGTCGCCTACCAGGGGGCCCGAGAGACCCAGTACTTC. Translating gives CASSVAYQGARETQYF.

This sequence joins TRBV2 and TRBJ1-5; D not resolved. CDR3 length: 15 residues. Trimming took off 1 base at V and 2 bases at J, with 9 bases between the two ends. Looked up from germline, CDR1 is SNHLY and CDR2 is FYNNEI. CDR3 in amino acids: CASSEGHSGNQPQHF. The CDR3 coding sequence is TGTGCCAGCAGTGAAGGACATTCTGGCAATCAGCCCCAGCATTTT.

The CDR3 nucleotides read TGTGCCAGCAGTTACTTGGCAGACTATGGCTACACCTTC. This codes for CASSYLADYGYTF. The genes are TRBV6-9 and TRBJ1-2, with D unresolved. Germline values: CDR1 MNHGY, CDR2 SVAAGI. The CDR3 length is 13 residues. Trimming took 3 bases from V and 3 from J, leaving 8 bases between them.

The CDR3 nucleotides are TGTGCCAGCAGTCGGACGGGACAGCGTGGGGAGACCCAGTACTTC. Translation gives CASSRTGQRGETQYF. The chain uses TRBV6-6 and TRBJ2-5, with 7 bases identical to TRBD1. Germline CDR1 reads MNHNY; CDR2 reads SVGAGI (reference sequence). V shed 5 bases and J 5 bases; nucleotides not matched to a gene: 11. The CDR3 has 15 amino acids.

The J gene is TRBJ1-1, the V gene TRBV25-1; TRBD1 might be the D (5 bases). Per the germline V gene, CDR1 is MGHDK and CDR2 is SYGVNS. Trimming removed 6 bases at V and 4 bases at J, with 15 bases between. The CDR3 extends over 14 amino acids. Here the CDR3 reads CASSPTGGVTEAFF. Written as DNA, the CDR3 is TGTGCCAGCAGCCCGACGGGGGGGGTCACTGAAGCTTTCTTT.

This clone was counted a single time. The chain combines TRBV4-2 with TRBJ2-3; TRBD2 is a possible D gene (6 bases). Trimming cost V 4 bases and J 2 bases, with 13 bases left between them. This CDR3 has 15 residues. From germline, CDR1 is LGHNA and CDR2 YNFKEQ. The CDR3 bases are TGTGCCAGCAGCCTCGGGGGTACCGACACAGATACGCAGTATTTT. Protein: CASSLGGTDTDTQYF.